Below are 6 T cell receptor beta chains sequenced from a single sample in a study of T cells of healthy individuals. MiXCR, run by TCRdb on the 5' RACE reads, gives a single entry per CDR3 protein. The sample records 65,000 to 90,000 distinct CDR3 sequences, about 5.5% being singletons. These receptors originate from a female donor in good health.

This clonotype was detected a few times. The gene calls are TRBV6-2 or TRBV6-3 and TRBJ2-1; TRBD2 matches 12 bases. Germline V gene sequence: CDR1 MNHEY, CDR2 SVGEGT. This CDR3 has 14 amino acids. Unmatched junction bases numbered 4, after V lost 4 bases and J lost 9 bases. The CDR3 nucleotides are TGTGCCAGCAGTTCGCTAGCGGGAGGGAGTGAGCAGTTCTTC. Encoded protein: CASSSLAGGSEQFF.

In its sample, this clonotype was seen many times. CDR3 sequence reads: CASRTSGIYNEQFF. In nucleotides, the CDR3 is TGTGCCAGCAGGACTAGCGGCATCTACAATGAGCAGTTCTTC. The chain has TRBV25-1 and TRBJ2-1; 9 bases map to TRBD2. The junction had 3 bases not matched to a gene; V was cut back by 6 bases and J by 3 bases. The germline V gene encodes CDR1 MGHDK and CDR2 SYGVNS. The CDR3 is 14 residues long.

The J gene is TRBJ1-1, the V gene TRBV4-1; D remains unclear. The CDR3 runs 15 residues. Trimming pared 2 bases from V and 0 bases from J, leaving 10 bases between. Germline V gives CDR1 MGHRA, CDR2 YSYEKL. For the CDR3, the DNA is TGCGCCAGCAGCCAACCAGGACTGATGAACACTGAAGCTTTCTTT. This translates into CASSQPGLMNTEAFF.

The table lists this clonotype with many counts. The CDR3 sequence is CASGPDRGPEAFF. CDR3 DNA: TGTGCTAGTGGGCCTGACAGGGGGCCTGAAGCTTTCTTT. The chain has TRBV12-5 and TRBJ1-1; 10 positions agree with TRBD1. Germline lookup yields CDR1 LGHNT and CDR2 FRNRAP. This CDR3 is built from 13 residues. Trimming cost V 6 bases and J 6 bases; bases outside gene matches: 4.

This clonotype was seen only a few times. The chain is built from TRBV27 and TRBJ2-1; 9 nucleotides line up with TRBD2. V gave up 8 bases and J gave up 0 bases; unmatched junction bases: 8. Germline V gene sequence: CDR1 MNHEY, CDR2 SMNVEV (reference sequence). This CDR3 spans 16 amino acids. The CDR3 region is CASGGAGGFSYNEQFF. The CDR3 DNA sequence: TGTGCCAGCGGTGGCGCGGGAGGGTTCTCCTACAATGAGCAGTTCTTC.

CDR3 DNA sequence: TGTGCCAGCAGTGGGGGGGAAGGCGGCTGGACCGGGGAGCTGTTTTTT. This gives the protein CASSGGEGGWTGELFF. This sequence joins TRBV2 and TRBJ2-2; perhaps TRBD2 as D (6 bases). Per the germline V gene, CDR1 is SNHLY and CDR2 is FYNNEI. The CDR3 is made up of 16 amino acids. The V end lost 4 bases, the J end lost 5 bases, and 17 bases lay between the germline ends. The variable domain in full, with the rest retrieved from reference TRBV2 and TRBJ2-2, is EPEVTQTPSHQVTQMGQEVILRCVPISNHLYFYWYRQILGQKVEFLVSFYNNEISEKSEIFDDQFSVERPDGSNFTLKIRSTKLEDSAMYFCASSGGEGGWTGELFFGEGSRLTVL.